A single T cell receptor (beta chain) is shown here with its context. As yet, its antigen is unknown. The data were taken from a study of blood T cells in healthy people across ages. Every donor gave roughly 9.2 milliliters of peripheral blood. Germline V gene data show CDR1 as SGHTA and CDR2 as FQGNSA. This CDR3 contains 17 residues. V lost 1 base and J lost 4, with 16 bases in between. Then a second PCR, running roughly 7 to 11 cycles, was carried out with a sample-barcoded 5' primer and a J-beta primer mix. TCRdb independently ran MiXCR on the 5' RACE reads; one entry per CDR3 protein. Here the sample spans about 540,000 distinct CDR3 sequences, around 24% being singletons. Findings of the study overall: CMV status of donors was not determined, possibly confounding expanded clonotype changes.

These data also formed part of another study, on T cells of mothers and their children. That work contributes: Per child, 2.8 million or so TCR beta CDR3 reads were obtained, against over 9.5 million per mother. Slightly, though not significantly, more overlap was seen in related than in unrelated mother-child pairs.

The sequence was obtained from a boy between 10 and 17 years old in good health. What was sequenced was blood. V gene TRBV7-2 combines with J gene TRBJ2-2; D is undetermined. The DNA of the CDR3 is TGTGCCAGCAGCTTAGAGCCCTTGTCTGGGCCCACCGGGGAGCTGTTTTTT. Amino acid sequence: CASSLEPLSGPTGELFF.